This TCR beta chain stems from a study of Ad26.COV2.S vaccination and SARS-CoV-2 variants. This clone has just one count. Its antigen is currently unknown. Study-wide points: Measures of TCR breadth and depth may have fallen short of total T cell responses.

TCRdb's table, derived via immunoSEQ multiplex PCR, lists solely in-frame clones and lacks some. The sample includes about 180,000 clones, around 88% of them seen just once. CDR3 length: 13 residues. Germline trimming cut 4 bases from V and 7 bases from J; bases unmatched to any gene: 7. The V gene's germline CDR1 is SGDLS and CDR2 YYNGEE. The chain is built from TRBV9 and TRBJ2-5; 7 positions match TRBD1. This clonotype was sampled from a human donor who had recovered from COVID-19. This specimen was peripheral blood, taken after recovery from COVID-19. The CDR3 region has the DNA TGTGCCAGCAGCTTTACAGGGGACGGGACCCAGTACTTC. Translated: CASSFTGDGTQYF.